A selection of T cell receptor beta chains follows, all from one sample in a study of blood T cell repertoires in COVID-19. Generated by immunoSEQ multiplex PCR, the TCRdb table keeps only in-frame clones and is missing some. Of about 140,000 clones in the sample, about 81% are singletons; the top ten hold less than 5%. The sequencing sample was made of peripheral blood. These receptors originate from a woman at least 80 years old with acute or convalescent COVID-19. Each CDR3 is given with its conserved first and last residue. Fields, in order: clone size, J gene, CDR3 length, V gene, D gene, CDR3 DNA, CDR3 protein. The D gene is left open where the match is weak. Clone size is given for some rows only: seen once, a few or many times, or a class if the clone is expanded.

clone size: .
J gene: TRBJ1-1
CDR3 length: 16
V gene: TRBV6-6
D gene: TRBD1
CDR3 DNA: TGTGCCAGCAGCCATGGGGGGGACAGGTCGGGCACTGAAGCTTTCTTT
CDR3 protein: CASSHGGDRSGTEAFF

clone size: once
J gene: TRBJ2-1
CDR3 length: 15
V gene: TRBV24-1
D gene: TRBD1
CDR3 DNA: TGTGCCACCAGTGAACCGGGACAGGGTCATCGTGAGCAGTTCTTC
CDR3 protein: CATSEPGQGHREQFF

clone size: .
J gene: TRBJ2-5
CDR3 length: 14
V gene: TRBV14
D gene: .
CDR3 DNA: TGTGCCAGCAGCCAAGAGGGCAGGGAAGAGACCCAGTACTTC
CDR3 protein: CASSQEGREETQYF

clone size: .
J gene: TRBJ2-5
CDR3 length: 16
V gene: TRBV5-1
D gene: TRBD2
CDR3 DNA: TGCGCCAGCAGCTTGGTATCTAGCGGGAGCTCAGAGACCCAGTACTTC
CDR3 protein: CASSLVSSGSSETQYF

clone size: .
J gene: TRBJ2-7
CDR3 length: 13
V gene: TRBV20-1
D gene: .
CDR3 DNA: TGCAGTGCTAATGACGGACAGCTCTACGAGCAGTACTTC
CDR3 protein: CSANDGQLYEQYF

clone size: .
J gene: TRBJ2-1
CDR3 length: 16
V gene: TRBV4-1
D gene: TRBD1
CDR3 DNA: TGCGCCAGCAGCCAACTCTGGGACAGGGGTTACAATGAGCAGTTCTTC
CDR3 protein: CASSQLWDRGYNEQFF

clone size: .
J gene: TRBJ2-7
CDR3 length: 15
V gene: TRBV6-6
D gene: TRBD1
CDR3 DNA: TGTGCCAGCAGTTACTCGTCCGGACAGGGCTACGAGCAGTACTTC
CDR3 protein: CASSYSSGQGYEQYF

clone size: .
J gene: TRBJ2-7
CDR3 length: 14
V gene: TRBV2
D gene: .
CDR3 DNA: TGTGCCAGCAGTGTTTCCTTTTTCCTTTACGAGCAGTACTTC
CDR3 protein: CASSVSFFLYEQYF

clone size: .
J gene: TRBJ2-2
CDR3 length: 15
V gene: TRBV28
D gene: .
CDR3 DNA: TGTGCCAGCGGAGTGGGGGGTCGCGACACCGGGGAGCTGTTTTTT
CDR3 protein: CASGVGGRDTGELFF

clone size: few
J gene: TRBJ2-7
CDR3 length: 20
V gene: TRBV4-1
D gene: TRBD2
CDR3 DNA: TGCGCCAGCAGCCCGGGACTAGCGGGAAACCGTTTCGGGAAACCGTACGAGCAGTACTTC
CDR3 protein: CASSPGLAGNRFGKPYEQYF

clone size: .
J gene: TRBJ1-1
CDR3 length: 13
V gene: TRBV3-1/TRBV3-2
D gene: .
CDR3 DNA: TGTGCCAGCAGCCAAGGTTCGGACACTGAAGCTTTCTTT
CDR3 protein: CASSQGSDTEAFF

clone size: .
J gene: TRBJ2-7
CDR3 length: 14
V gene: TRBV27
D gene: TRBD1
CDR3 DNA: TGTGCCAGCAGTTCCGCAGGGGGCGCCTACGAGCAGTACTTC
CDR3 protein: CASSSAGGAYEQYF

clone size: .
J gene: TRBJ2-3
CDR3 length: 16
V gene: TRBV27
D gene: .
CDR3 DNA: TGTGCCAGCAGTTTATCTTATGGGCTACGTCGGGATACGCAGTATTTT
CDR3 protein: CASSLSYGLRRDTQYF

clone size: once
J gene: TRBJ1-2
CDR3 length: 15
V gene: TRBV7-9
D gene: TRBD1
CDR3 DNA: TGTGCCAGCAGCTCCACGACAGGGGCAACCTATGGCTACACCTTC
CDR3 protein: CASSSTTGATYGYTF

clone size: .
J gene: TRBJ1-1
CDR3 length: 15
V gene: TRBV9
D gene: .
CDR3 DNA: TGTGCCAGCAGCCGAGGAGGGGGGGGAGGCACTGAAGCTTTCTTT
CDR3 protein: CASSRGGGGGTEAFF

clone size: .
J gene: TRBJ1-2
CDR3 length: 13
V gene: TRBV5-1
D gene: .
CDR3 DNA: TGCGCCAGCAGCTTGGCGGGTCTCAGCGGCTACACCTTC
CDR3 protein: CASSLAGLSGYTF